The rows below give T cell receptor beta chains drawn from one sample of a study of blood T cells in healthy people across ages. MiXCR, applied by TCRdb to the 5' RACE reads, yields one record per CDR3 protein. The table records hundreds of thousands of distinct CDR3 sequences, around 41% of them present only once. The specimen sequenced was blood. These receptors were obtained from a man at least 80 years old in good health. CDR3s include the opening cysteine and the closing phenylalanine or tryptophan. Each record gives: D gene, clone size, J gene, V gene, CDR3 DNA, CDR3 protein. The D gene is left open where the match is weak. Clone size is not always given. Where it is, it says once, few, many or a class for expanded clones.

>.|few|TRBJ2-7|TRBV4-1
TGCGCCAGCAGCCAAGAAAACTCGAACTCCTACAATGAGCAGTACTTC
CASSQENSNSYNEQYF
>.|.|TRBJ1-5|TRBV20-1
TGCAGTGCCCTAGACAGAAGTAGCAATCAGCCCCAGCATTTT
CSALDRSSNQPQHF
>.|few|TRBJ2-5|TRBV3-1
TGTGCCAGCAGCCAAGAGAGCCCTCATAGGGGGGGCGTTTCGGAGACCCAGTACTTC
CASSQESPHRGGVSETQYF
>.|few|TRBJ2-3|TRBV2
TGTGCCAGCAGGACCGTGGTTGAGGGTACGCAGTATTTT
CASRTVVEGTQYF
>.|many|TRBJ2-1|TRBV11-2
TGTGCCAGCAGCTTAGCGTCAGTTTCCTACAATGAGCAGTTCTTC
CASSLASVSYNEQFF
>.|.|TRBJ2-7|TRBV6-1
TGTGCCAGCGGTGCAGTGTGCGAGCAGTACTTC
CASGAVCEQYF
>TRBD2|few|TRBJ2-1|TRBV6-1
TGTGCCAGCAGTGACGGGGGGAGTCACAATGAGCAGTTCTTC
CASSDGGSHNEQFF
>TRBD1|.|TRBJ1-2|TRBV25-1
TGTGCCAGCAGTGAACGGTACAGGGGGCATGGCTACACCTTC
CASSERYRGHGYTF
>TRBD1|.|TRBJ1-1|TRBV12-3/TRBV12-4
TGTGCCGGCAGACGGACAGGGGGGATCAACACTGAAGCTTTCTTT
CAGRRTGGINTEAFF
>.|many|TRBJ1-2|TRBV21-1
TGTGCCAGCAGCCGGCCAAAAAAAGGGCGTGGCTACACCTTC
CASSRPKKGRGYTF
>.|.|TRBJ1-6|TRBV3-1
TGTGCCAGCAGCCACAGTGATTCACCCCTCCACTTT
CASSHSDSPLHF
>.|.|TRBJ2-5|TRBV7-2
TGTGCCAGCAGCTTAGGGGCCACGGGAGAGACCCAGTACTTC
CASSLGATGETQYF
>.|.|TRBJ1-2|TRBV6-2/TRBV6-3
TGTGCCAGCAACTTCGACAGGTTGAGAAGCTACACCTTC
CASNFDRLRSYTF
>.|.|TRBJ2-1|TRBV24-1
TGTGCCACCAGTGGCCCTACCGGGACATCCTATGGTGAGCGGTTCTTC
CATSGPTGTSYGERFF
>.|few|TRBJ2-1|TRBV7-2
TGTGCCAGCAGCTTAAAGGAGCCTCTCTTTGCAGGGGCGAAAGAGACCCAGTTCTTC
CASSLKEPLFAGAKETQFF
>.|many|TRBJ1-5|TRBV3-1
TGTGCCAGCAGTCGGGGAGACTTTCAGCCCCAGCATTTT
CASSRGDFQPQHF
>.|many|TRBJ2-7|TRBV7-9
TGTGCCAGCAGCGTTATAAGGGGCCACGAGCAGTACTTC
CASSVIRGHEQYF
>TRBD1|few|TRBJ1-2|TRBV6-2/TRBV6-3
TGTGCCAGCACCTCGGACAGGGAGAACTATGGCTACACCTTC
CASTSDRENYGYTF
>.|.|TRBJ1-5|TRBV7-2
TGTGCCAGCAGCTTAAGCTACCGGGGCAATCAGCCCCAGCATTTT
CASSLSYRGNQPQHF
>.|.|TRBJ1-4|TRBV7-2
TGTGCCAGCAGCTTTGACATCGGAAAACTGTTTTTT
CASSFDIGKLFF
>.|.|TRBJ2-5|TRBV7-9
TGTGCCAGCAGCACCCGACCCACAATGTTGGGTATGGAGACCCAGTACTTC
CASSTRPTMLGMETQYF
>.|few|TRBJ1-2|TRBV16
TGTGCCAGCAGCTTTCTTAGGGAAGGCTATGGCTACACCTTC
CASSFLREGYGYTF
>TRBD1|.|TRBJ2-3|TRBV7-9
TGTGCCAGCAGGCGGACAGGGGATGGAAAAGATACGCAGTATTTT
CASRRTGDGKDTQYF
>.|.|TRBJ2-3|TRBV11-2
TGTGCCAGCAGAGGAGAATCGGTAGATACGCAGTATTTT
CASRGESVDTQYF
>.|many|TRBJ2-7|TRBV5-1
TGCGCCAGCAGCTGGGGGGTGGGTCCCTCCTACGAGCAGTACTTC
CASSWGVGPSYEQYF
>TRBD2|few|TRBJ2-5|TRBV12-3/TRBV12-4
TGTGCCAGCAGTTTTGATAGCGGGGGGCAAGAGACCCAGTACTTC
CASSFDSGGQETQYF
>.|few|TRBJ2-3|TRBV18
TGTGCCAGCTCACGGAAGACAGGCTTGGGAGATACGCAGTATTTT
CASSRKTGLGDTQYF
>.|.|TRBJ2-7|TRBV20-1
TGCAGTGCTGGAGGACCTTACGAGCAGTACTTC
CSAGGPYEQYF
>.|.|TRBJ2-6|TRBV4-2
TGTGCCAGCAAAGCCAGCAGGACTGGGGCCAACGTCCTGACTTTC
CASKASRTGANVLTF
>.|.|TRBJ2-7|TRBV2
TGTGCCAGCAGTGAACGGCAGCCGCCCTACGAGCAGTACTTC
CASSERQPPYEQYF
>.|many|TRBJ2-5|TRBV28
TGTGCCACCTCATCGGGGGAGACCCAGTACTTC
CATSSGETQYF
>TRBD1|few|TRBJ2-1|TRBV10-3
TGTGCCATCAGTGGGGGACAGGGATACAATGAGCAGTTCTTC
CAISGGQGYNEQFF
>TRBD1|.|TRBJ1-2|TRBV30
TGTGCCTGGAGTACCCACAGGGGGTCAAATGGCTACACCTTC
CAWSTHRGSNGYTF
>TRBD1|many|TRBJ2-1|TRBV6-2/TRBV6-3
TGTGCCAGCAGCTCGACAGGGAGCTCCTACAATGAGCAGTTCTTC
CASSSTGSSYNEQFF
>.|few|TRBJ2-6|TRBV6-2/TRBV6-3
TGTGCCAGCAGAAGTAGCTCTGGGGCCAACGTCCTGACTTTC
CASRSSSGANVLTF
>TRBD2|.|TRBJ2-1|TRBV9
TGTGCCAGCAGTGAAGCGGGACTTAGCTCCTACAATGAGCAGTTCTTC
CASSEAGLSSYNEQFF
>TRBD1|.|TRBJ1-4|TRBV7-9
TGTGCCAGCAGCTTCACCTATGGACAGGGAGCAACTAATGAAAAACTGTTTTTT
CASSFTYGQGATNEKLFF
>.|few|TRBJ1-1|TRBV5-1
TGCGCCAGCAGCTTAAATGGGATAATGAACACTGAAGCTTTCTTT
CASSLNGIMNTEAFF
>.|.|TRBJ2-3|TRBV4-1
TGCGCCAGCAGCCCCGGGGACTCTAGCACAGATACGCAGTATTTT
CASSPGDSSTDTQYF
>.|.|TRBJ2-7|TRBV2
TGTGCCAGCAATCGGAATGGCTACGAGCAGTACTTC
CASNRNGYEQYF
>TRBD2|many|TRBJ2-1|TRBV14
TGTGCCAGCAGCCCCTCGGGAGGAGTCCATGAGCAGTTCTTC
CASSPSGGVHEQFF
>.|many|TRBJ2-3|TRBV20-1
TGCAGTGCTAGCCCTTTGGCGGGGTACACAGATACGCAGTATTTT
CSASPLAGYTDTQYF
>.|.|TRBJ2-5|TRBV7-8
TGTGCCAGCAGCGACGGACAGGGCGGGGGCGAGACCCAGTACTTC
CASSDGQGGGETQYF
>TRBD2|.|TRBJ2-5|TRBV5-1
TGCGCCAGCAGCTCCCACCTAGCGGGAGGGAGCAATGAGCAGTACTTC
CASSSHLAGGSNEQYF
>TRBD1|few|TRBJ1-2|TRBV3-1
TGTGCCAGCAGCCCTAGGACAGGGAGCCGAAGCTACACCTTC
CASSPRTGSRSYTF
>TRBD1|.|TRBJ1-6|TRBV20-1
TGCAGTGCTAGAGATCAGTCGACAGGGCCTGGCTCACCCCTCCACTTT
CSARDQSTGPGSPLHF
>.|few|TRBJ1-2|TRBV3-1
TGTGCCAGCAGCCGGGTAATCGGGGAGAACTTTTATGGCTACACCTTC
CASSRVIGENFYGYTF
>TRBD2|.|TRBJ2-3|TRBV6-2/TRBV6-3
TGTGCCAGCAGTCTAGGACTAGCGGTACCCACAGATACGCAGTATTTT
CASSLGLAVPTDTQYF
>.|.|TRBJ2-3|TRBV5-1
TGCGCCAGCAGCTTGGATGCAGGAGACACAGATACGCAGTATTTT
CASSLDAGDTDTQYF
>.|many|TRBJ2-1|TRBV29-1
TGCAGCGTGGATGTGGGATCCTCCTACAATGAGCAGTTCTTC
CSVDVGSSYNEQFF
>TRBD2|.|TRBJ2-1|TRBV7-8
TGTGCCAGCAGCAAGGCGGGGGGGGCCAATGAGCAGTTCTTC
CASSKAGGANEQFF
>.|.|TRBJ2-7|TRBV7-2
TGTGCCAGCAGCTTAATGGGGGGGGCTAACTCCTACGAGCAGTACTTC
CASSLMGGANSYEQYF
>.|.|TRBJ2-7|TRBV20-1
TGCAGTGCCCCGAGGGGACTCAATGAGCAGTACTTC
CSAPRGLNEQYF